This is a list of T cell receptor beta chains from one sample in a study of blood T cell repertoires in COVID-19. Sequencing was performed with immunoSEQ multiplex PCR; in TCRdb, only in-frame clones are kept and a portion is missing. The sample has about 220,000 clones, 84% seen once. Material: PBMCs or T cells enriched from blood (not recorded which). Source of these receptors: a woman aged 40 to 49 who had recovered from COVID-19. Both conserved end residues are part of each CDR3. D genes are given only for firm matches. The listing skips clone size in some rows; elsewhere it reads once, few, many or a size class.

J gene: TRBJ2-3
D gene: .
V gene: TRBV11-2
clone size: .
CDR3 protein: CASSSGTSTDTQYF
CDR3 DNA: TGTGCCAGCAGCTCCGGGACTAGCACAGATACGCAGTATTTT

J gene: TRBJ1-1
D gene: .
V gene: TRBV9
clone size: .
CDR3 protein: CASSVGWGLGMGTEAFF
CDR3 DNA: TGTGCCAGCAGCGTAGGGTGGGGCTTGGGGATGGGCACTGAAGCTTTCTTT

J gene: TRBJ1-1
D gene: .
V gene: TRBV11-2
clone size: .
CDR3 protein: CASLSVKSLTEAFF
CDR3 DNA: TGTGCCAGCCTCAGTGTTAAGTCTCTCACTGAAGCTTTCTTT

J gene: TRBJ2-1
D gene: .
V gene: TRBV14
clone size: .
CDR3 protein: CASSHFHNEQFF
CDR3 DNA: TGTGCCAGCAGCCACTTCCACAATGAGCAGTTCTTC

J gene: TRBJ2-5
D gene: .
V gene: TRBV14
clone size: once
CDR3 protein: CASSWAGQETQYF
CDR3 DNA: TGTGCCAGCAGTTGGGCGGGACAAGAGACCCAGTACTTC

J gene: TRBJ2-2
D gene: .
V gene: TRBV5-1
clone size: .
CDR3 protein: CASSFLTVTNTGELFF
CDR3 DNA: TGCGCCAGCAGCTTCCTAACGGTAACCAACACCGGGGAGCTGTTTTTT

J gene: TRBJ2-7
D gene: .
V gene: TRBV18
clone size: .
CDR3 protein: CASSPIQGTSYEQYF
CDR3 DNA: TGTGCCAGCTCACCGATCCAGGGAACTTCCTACGAGCAGTACTTC

J gene: TRBJ1-1
D gene: .
V gene: TRBV10-3
clone size: once
CDR3 protein: CAISGQGGEYTEAFF
CDR3 DNA: TGTGCCATCAGTGGCCAAGGAGGGGAATACACTGAAGCTTTCTTT

J gene: TRBJ1-2
D gene: TRBD1
V gene: TRBV29-1
clone size: .
CDR3 protein: CSVRQGDGYTF
CDR3 DNA: TGCAGCGTTAGACAGGGTGATGGCTACACCTTC

J gene: TRBJ2-1
D gene: TRBD2
V gene: TRBV27
clone size: once
CDR3 protein: CASSPRGSGRKNVDEQFF
CDR3 DNA: TGTGCCAGCAGTCCCCGGGGTAGCGGGAGGAAGAATGTGGATGAGCAGTTCTTC

J gene: TRBJ1-3
D gene: .
V gene: TRBV5-1
clone size: .
CDR3 protein: CASSTTGDSGNTIYF
CDR3 DNA: TGCGCCAGCAGCACGACAGGCGACTCTGGAAACACCATATATTTT

J gene: TRBJ2-6
D gene: TRBD2
V gene: TRBV27
clone size: .
CDR3 protein: CASGRVGANVLTF
CDR3 DNA: TGTGCCAGCGGGAGGGTTGGGGCCAACGTCCTGACTTTC

J gene: TRBJ1-1
D gene: TRBD1
V gene: TRBV4-3
clone size: .
CDR3 protein: CASSQDYRGNTEAFF
CDR3 DNA: TGCGCCAGCAGCCAAGACTACAGGGGGAACACTGAAGCTTTCTTT

J gene: TRBJ2-3
D gene: TRBD2
V gene: TRBV10-3
clone size: few
CDR3 protein: CAMGLADTDTQYF
CDR3 DNA: TGTGCCATGGGACTAGCGGACACAGATACGCAGTATTTT

J gene: TRBJ1-2
D gene: TRBD1
V gene: TRBV28
clone size: once
CDR3 protein: CASSSTGGSGYTF
CDR3 DNA: TGTGCCAGCAGTTCTACAGGGGGCAGTGGCTACACCTTC

J gene: TRBJ2-5
D gene: TRBD1
V gene: TRBV28
clone size: .
CDR3 protein: CASRGGTGGTVTQYF
CDR3 DNA: TGTGCCAGCAGGGGTGGGACAGGGGGGACGGTGACCCAGTACTTC

J gene: TRBJ2-2
D gene: TRBD2
V gene: TRBV3-1/TRBV3-2
clone size: .
CDR3 protein: CASSPEVGREQGELFF
CDR3 DNA: TGTGCCAGCAGCCCGGAGGTCGGGAGGGAGCAAGGGGAGCTGTTTTTT

J gene: TRBJ1-1
D gene: .
V gene: TRBV7-8
clone size: .
CDR3 protein: CASSLRGGTEAFF
CDR3 DNA: TGTGCCAGCAGCTTAAGGGGGGGGACTGAAGCTTTCTTT

J gene: TRBJ2-7
D gene: TRBD2
V gene: TRBV28
clone size: .
CDR3 protein: CASRLLTSGSYEQYF
CDR3 DNA: TGTGCCAGCAGACTTCTGACTAGCGGCTCCTACGAGCAGTACTTC

J gene: TRBJ1-4
D gene: .
V gene: TRBV10-1
clone size: .
CDR3 protein: CASQKQANEKLFF
CDR3 DNA: TGCGCCAGTCAAAAGCAAGCTAATGAAAAACTGTTTTTT

J gene: TRBJ1-2
D gene: .
V gene: TRBV4-3
clone size: .
CDR3 protein: CASSQNLDSAIYGYTF
CDR3 DNA: TGCGCCAGCAGCCAAAATTTGGACAGTGCCATCTATGGCTACACCTTC

J gene: TRBJ2-3
D gene: .
V gene: TRBV9
clone size: .
CDR3 protein: CASSVGWEIIADTQYF
CDR3 DNA: TGTGCCAGCAGCGTAGGGTGGGAGATAATCGCAGATACGCAGTATTTT

J gene: TRBJ1-2
D gene: TRBD1
V gene: TRBV28
clone size: .
CDR3 protein: CASRGTGTTYGYTF
CDR3 DNA: TGTGCCAGCAGGGGGACAGGGACTACCTATGGCTACACCTTC

J gene: TRBJ2-5
D gene: TRBD1
V gene: TRBV7-2
clone size: once
CDR3 protein: CASSLVVTGSQETQYF
CDR3 DNA: TGTGCCAGCAGCTTAGTGGTGACAGGGTCCCAAGAGACCCAGTACTTC

J gene: TRBJ2-5
D gene: .
V gene: TRBV7-7
clone size: once
CDR3 protein: CASSLGSQETQYF
CDR3 DNA: TGTGCCAGCAGCTTAGGCAGCCAAGAGACCCAGTACTTC

J gene: TRBJ2-7
D gene: TRBD1
V gene: TRBV7-6
clone size: .
CDR3 protein: CASSLWDRDYEQYF
CDR3 DNA: TGTGCCAGCAGCTTGTGGGACAGAGACTACGAGCAGTACTTC

J gene: TRBJ1-5
D gene: TRBD1
V gene: TRBV2
clone size: .
CDR3 protein: CASRKDRGQNQPQHF
CDR3 DNA: TGTGCCAGCAGAAAAGACAGGGGGCAGAATCAGCCCCAGCATTTT

J gene: TRBJ1-5
D gene: .
V gene: TRBV18
clone size: .
CDR3 protein: CASSPDHRVQPQHF
CDR3 DNA: TGTGCCAGCTCACCCGATCACAGGGTCCAGCCCCAGCATTTT

J gene: TRBJ2-1
D gene: .
V gene: TRBV10-1
clone size: once
CDR3 protein: CASSEGGPQEEQFF
CDR3 DNA: TGCGCCAGCAGTGAAGGGGGACCTCAGGAAGAGCAGTTCTTC

J gene: TRBJ1-1
D gene: TRBD1
V gene: TRBV6-2/TRBV6-3
clone size: .
CDR3 protein: CATIPQGFSEAFF
CDR3 DNA: TGTGCCACCATCCCACAGGGGTTTAGTGAAGCTTTCTTT

J gene: TRBJ1-1
D gene: TRBD1
V gene: TRBV11-2
clone size: .
CDR3 protein: CASSRDSGTAEAFF
CDR3 DNA: TGTGCCAGCAGCCGCGATTCTGGGACAGCTGAAGCTTTCTTT

J gene: TRBJ1-6
D gene: .
V gene: TRBV19
clone size: .
CDR3 protein: CASSIYGEDSPLHF
CDR3 DNA: TGTGCCAGTAGTATATATGGTGAGGATTCACCCCTCCACTTT

J gene: TRBJ1-1
D gene: .
V gene: TRBV21-1
clone size: .
CDR3 protein: CASTFRRTNTEAFF
CDR3 DNA: TGTGCCAGCACCTTCAGGCGAACCAACACTGAAGCTTTCTTT

J gene: TRBJ1-1
D gene: .
V gene: TRBV7-9
clone size: few
CDR3 protein: CASSLNARGNTEAFF
CDR3 DNA: TGTGCCAGCAGCTTAAATGCTAGGGGGAACACTGAAGCTTTCTTT

J gene: TRBJ1-5
D gene: TRBD1
V gene: TRBV19
clone size: .
CDR3 protein: CASSPPAGGYQPQHF
CDR3 DNA: TGTGCCAGTTCCCCGCCGGCAGGGGGCTATCAGCCCCAGCATTTT

J gene: TRBJ2-7
D gene: .
V gene: TRBV30
clone size: .
CDR3 protein: CAWSPSYEQYF
CDR3 DNA: TGTGCCTGGAGTCCTTCCTACGAGCAGTACTTC

J gene: TRBJ1-2
D gene: .
V gene: TRBV12-3/TRBV12-4
clone size: .
CDR3 protein: CASSRDTNYGYTF
CDR3 DNA: TGTGCCAGCAGTAGGGACACTAACTATGGCTACACCTTC

J gene: TRBJ2-3
D gene: TRBD2
V gene: TRBV6-4
clone size: .
CDR3 protein: CASSEIAGGSDTQYF
CDR3 DNA: TGTGCCAGCAGTGAAATAGCGGGAGGCTCAGATACGCAGTATTTT

J gene: TRBJ2-1
D gene: .
V gene: TRBV5-4
clone size: .
CDR3 protein: CASSWTSNEQFF
CDR3 DNA: TGTGCCAGCAGCTGGACTTCGAATGAGCAGTTCTTC

J gene: TRBJ2-2
D gene: .
V gene: TRBV5-1
clone size: .
CDR3 protein: CASSPHGAAELAGELFF
CDR3 DNA: TGCGCCAGCAGCCCTCATGGGGCCGCGGAACTCGCCGGGGAGCTGTTTTTT

J gene: TRBJ1-1
D gene: .
V gene: TRBV6-5
clone size: .
CDR3 protein: CASSSTGTGTEAFF
CDR3 DNA: TGTGCCAGCAGCTCTACAGGTACAGGGACTGAAGCTTTCTTT

J gene: TRBJ1-5
D gene: TRBD1
V gene: TRBV28
clone size: .
CDR3 protein: CASSDTPGQGDNQPQHF
CDR3 DNA: TGTGCCAGCAGTGATACACCGGGACAGGGGGACAATCAGCCCCAGCATTTT

J gene: TRBJ2-3
D gene: .
V gene: TRBV7-2
clone size: .
CDR3 protein: CASSLTSGLDTQYF
CDR3 DNA: TGTGCCAGCAGCCTAACTTCAGGCCTGGATACGCAGTATTTT

J gene: TRBJ1-2
D gene: .
V gene: TRBV23-1
clone size: few
CDR3 protein: CASSQSKSHGENYGYTF
CDR3 DNA: TGCGCCAGCAGTCAATCGAAGAGCCACGGGGAAAACTATGGCTACACCTTC

J gene: TRBJ1-4
D gene: TRBD1
V gene: TRBV28
clone size: .
CDR3 protein: CASSLFKTGGREKLFF
CDR3 DNA: TGTGCCAGCAGTTTATTTAAAACAGGGGGCAGAGAAAAACTGTTTTTT

J gene: TRBJ1-2
D gene: TRBD1
V gene: TRBV5-1
clone size: .
CDR3 protein: CASRVDGSLGQRYGYTF
CDR3 DNA: TGCGCCAGCAGGGTAGATGGCAGCTTGGGACAGAGATATGGCTACACCTTC